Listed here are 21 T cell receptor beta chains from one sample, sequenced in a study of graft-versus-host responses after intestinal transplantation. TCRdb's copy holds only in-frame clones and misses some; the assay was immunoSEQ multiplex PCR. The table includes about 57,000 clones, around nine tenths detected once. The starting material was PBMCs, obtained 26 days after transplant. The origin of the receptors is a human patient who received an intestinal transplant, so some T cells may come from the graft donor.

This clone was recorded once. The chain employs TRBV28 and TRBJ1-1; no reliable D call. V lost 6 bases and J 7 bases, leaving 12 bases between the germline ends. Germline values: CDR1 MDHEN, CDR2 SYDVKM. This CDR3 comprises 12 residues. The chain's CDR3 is CASSVPRDEAFF. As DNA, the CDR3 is TGTGCCAGCAGCGTCCCCCGGGATGAAGCTTTCTTT.

The CDR3 DNA reads TGTGCCAGCAAGATAGGGGGCGCGGTCCAAGAGACCCAGTACTTC. Translated, it gives CASKIGGAVQETQYF. The chain employs TRBV6-6 and TRBJ2-5; TRBD1 agrees at 7 bases. Germline loops: CDR1 MNHNY, CDR2 SVGAGI (reference sequence). V was pared by 7 bases and J by 1 base, with 9 bases of the junction left unmatched. CDR3 size: 15 residues.

CDR3 amino acids: CASSLGVGSNEQFF. CDR3 sequence (DNA): TGTGCCAGCAGTCTAGGGGTAGGGTCGAATGAGCAGTTCTTC. This chain uses TRBV7-9 with TRBJ2-1; D is perhaps TRBD1 (5 bases). The CDR3 is 14 amino acids. Trimming took off 6 bases at V and 7 bases at J, with 16 bases between the two ends. Germline values: CDR1 SEHNR, CDR2 FQNEAQ (reference sequence).

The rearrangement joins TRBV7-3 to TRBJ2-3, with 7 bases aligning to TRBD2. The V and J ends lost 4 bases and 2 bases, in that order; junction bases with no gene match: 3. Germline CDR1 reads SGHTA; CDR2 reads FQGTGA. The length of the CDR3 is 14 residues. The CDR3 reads CASSSSGATDTQYF. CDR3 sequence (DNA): TGTGCCAGCAGCTCTAGCGGTGCCACAGATACGCAGTATTTT.

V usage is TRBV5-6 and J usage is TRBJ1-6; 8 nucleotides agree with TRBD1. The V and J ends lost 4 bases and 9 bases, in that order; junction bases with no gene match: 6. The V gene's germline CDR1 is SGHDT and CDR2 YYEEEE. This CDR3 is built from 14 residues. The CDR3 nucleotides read TGTGCCAGCAGCGTCAGGGGGCGGTTTTCACCCCTCCACTTT. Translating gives CASSVRGRFSPLHF.

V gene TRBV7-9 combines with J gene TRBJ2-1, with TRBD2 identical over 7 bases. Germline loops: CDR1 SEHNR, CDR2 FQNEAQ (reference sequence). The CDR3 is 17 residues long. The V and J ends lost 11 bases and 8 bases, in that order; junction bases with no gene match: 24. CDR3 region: CAETPSRAGDGGDEQFF. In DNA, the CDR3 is TGTGCCGAAACACCCAGCCGGGCGGGGGATGGCGGGGATGAGCAGTTCTTC. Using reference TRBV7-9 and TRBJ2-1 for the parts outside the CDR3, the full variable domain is DTGVSQNPRHKITKRGQNVTFRCDPISEHNRLYWYRQTLGQGPEFLTYFQNEAQLEKSRLLSDRFSAERPKGSFSTLEIQRTEQGDSAMYLCAETPSRAGDGGDEQFFGPGTRLTVL.

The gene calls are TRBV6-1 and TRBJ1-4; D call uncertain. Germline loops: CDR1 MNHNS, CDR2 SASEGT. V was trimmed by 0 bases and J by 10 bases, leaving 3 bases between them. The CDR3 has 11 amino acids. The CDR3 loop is CASSEARKLFF. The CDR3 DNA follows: TGTGCCAGCAGTGAAGCCCGAAAACTGTTTTTT.

CDR3 nucleotide sequence: TGTGCCAGCAGCTTTAGAGCCTACAATGAGCAGTTCTTC. It codes for CASSFRAYNEQFF. The chain recombines TRBV7-9 with TRBJ2-1; D is ambiguous. The CDR3 extends over 13 amino acids. Germline values: CDR1 SEHNR, CDR2 FQNEAQ (reference sequence). Deletions cut 3 bases from V and 2 bases from J, with 5 bases between. The full variable domain, rest sourced from reference TRBV7-9 and TRBJ2-1, is DTGVSQNPRHKITKRGQNVTFRCDPISEHNRLYWYRQTLGQGPEFLTYFQNEAQLEKSRLLSDRFSAERPKGSFSTLEIQRTEQGDSAMYLCASSFRAYNEQFFGPGTRLTVL.

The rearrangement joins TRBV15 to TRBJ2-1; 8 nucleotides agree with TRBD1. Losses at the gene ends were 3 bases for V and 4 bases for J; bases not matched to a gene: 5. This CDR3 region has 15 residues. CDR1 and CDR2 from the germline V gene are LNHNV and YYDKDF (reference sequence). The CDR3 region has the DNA TGTGCCACCAGCAGTAGACAGGGGACTTACAATGAGCAGTTCTTC. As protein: CATSSRQGTYNEQFF.

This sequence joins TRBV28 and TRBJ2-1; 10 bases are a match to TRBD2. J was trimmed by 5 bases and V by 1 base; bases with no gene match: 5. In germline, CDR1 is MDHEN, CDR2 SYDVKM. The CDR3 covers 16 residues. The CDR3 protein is CASSLLSGGAHNEQFF. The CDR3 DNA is TGTGCCAGCAGTTTATTAAGCGGGGGGGCCCACAATGAGCAGTTCTTC.

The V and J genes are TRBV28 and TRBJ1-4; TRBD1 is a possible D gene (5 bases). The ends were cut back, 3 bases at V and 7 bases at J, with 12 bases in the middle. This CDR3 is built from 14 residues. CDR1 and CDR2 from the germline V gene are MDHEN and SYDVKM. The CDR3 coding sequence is TGTGCCAGCAGTTTGAGGCAGGGAGGTGAAAAACTGTTTTTT. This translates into CASSLRQGGEKLFF.

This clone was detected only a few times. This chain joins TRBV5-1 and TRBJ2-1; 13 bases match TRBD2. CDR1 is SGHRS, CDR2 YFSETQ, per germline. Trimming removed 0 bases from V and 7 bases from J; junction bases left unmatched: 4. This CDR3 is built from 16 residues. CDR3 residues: CASSLVLAGGHNEQFF. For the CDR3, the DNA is TGCGCCAGCAGCTTGGTACTAGCGGGGGGGCATAATGAGCAGTTCTTC.

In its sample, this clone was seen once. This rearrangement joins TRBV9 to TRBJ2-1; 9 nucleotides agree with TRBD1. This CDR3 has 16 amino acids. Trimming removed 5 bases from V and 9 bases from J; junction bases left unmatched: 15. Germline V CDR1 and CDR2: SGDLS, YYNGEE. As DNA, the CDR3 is TGTGCCAGCAGTCCCCGCGTAATGGGACAGGGAAGTGAGCAGTTCTTC. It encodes CASSPRVMGQGSEQFF.

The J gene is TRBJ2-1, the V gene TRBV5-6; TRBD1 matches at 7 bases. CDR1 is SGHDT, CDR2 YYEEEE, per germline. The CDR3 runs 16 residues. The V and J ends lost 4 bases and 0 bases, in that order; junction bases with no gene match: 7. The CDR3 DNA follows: TGTGCCAGCAGCCCGAGGGGGCCCAGCTCCTACAATGAGCAGTTCTTC. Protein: CASSPRGPSSYNEQFF.

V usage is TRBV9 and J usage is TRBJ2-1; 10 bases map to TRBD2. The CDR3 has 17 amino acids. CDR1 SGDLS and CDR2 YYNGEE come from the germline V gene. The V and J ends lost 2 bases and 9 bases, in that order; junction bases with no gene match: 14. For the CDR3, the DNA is TGTGCCAGCAGCGTCTACACATTAGCGGGGGGTCGAGGTGAGCAGTTCTTC. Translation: CASSVYTLAGGRGEQFF. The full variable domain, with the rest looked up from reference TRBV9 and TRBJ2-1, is DSGVTQTPKHLITATGQRVTLRCSPRSGDLSVYWYQQSLDQGLQFLIQYYNGEERAKGNILERFSAQQFPDLHSELNLSSLELGDSALYFCASSVYTLAGGRGEQFFGPGTRLTVL.

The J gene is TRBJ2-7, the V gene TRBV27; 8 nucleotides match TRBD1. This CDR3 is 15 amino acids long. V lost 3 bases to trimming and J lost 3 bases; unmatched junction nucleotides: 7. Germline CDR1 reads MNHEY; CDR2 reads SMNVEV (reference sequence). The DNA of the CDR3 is TGTGCCAGCAGTTTCCGACAGGGGACGAGCTACGAGCAGTACTTC. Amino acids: CASSFRQGTSYEQYF.

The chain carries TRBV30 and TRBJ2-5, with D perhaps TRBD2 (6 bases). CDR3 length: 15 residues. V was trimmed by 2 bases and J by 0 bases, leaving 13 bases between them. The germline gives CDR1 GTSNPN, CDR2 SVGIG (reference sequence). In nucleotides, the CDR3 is TGTGCCTGGAGTTTGGGGACTTCGTACCAAGAGACCCAGTACTTC. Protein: CAWSLGTSYQETQYF.

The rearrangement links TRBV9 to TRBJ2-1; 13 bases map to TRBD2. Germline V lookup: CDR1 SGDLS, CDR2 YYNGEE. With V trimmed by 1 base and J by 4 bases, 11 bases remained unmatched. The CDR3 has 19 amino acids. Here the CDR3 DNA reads TGTGCCAGCAGCGTAAATACCGGGACTAGCGGGATTTCGTACAATGAGCAGTTCTTC. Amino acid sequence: CASSVNTGTSGISYNEQFF.

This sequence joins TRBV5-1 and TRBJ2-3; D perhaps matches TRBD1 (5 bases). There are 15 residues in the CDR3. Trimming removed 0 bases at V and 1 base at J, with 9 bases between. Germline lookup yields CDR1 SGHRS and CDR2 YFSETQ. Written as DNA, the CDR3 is TGCGCCAGCAGCTTGGTAGGGGTAGGCACAGATACGCAGTATTTT. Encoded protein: CASSLVGVGTDTQYF.

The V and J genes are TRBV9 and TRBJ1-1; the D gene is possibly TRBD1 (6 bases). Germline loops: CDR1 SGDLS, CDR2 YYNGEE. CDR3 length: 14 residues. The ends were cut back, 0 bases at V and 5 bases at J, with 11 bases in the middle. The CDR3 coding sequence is TGTGCCAGCAGCGTAGTGGGGCAGGGGACTGAAGCTTTCTTT. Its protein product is CASSVVGQGTEAFF.

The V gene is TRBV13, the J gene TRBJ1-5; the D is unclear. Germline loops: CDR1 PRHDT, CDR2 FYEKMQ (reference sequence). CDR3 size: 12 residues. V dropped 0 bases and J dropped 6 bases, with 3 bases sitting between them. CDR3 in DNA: TGTGCCAGCAGCTTAGGCCGTCAGCCCCAGCATTTT. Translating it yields CASSLGRQPQHF.